The 24 T cell receptor beta chains listed next were all sequenced from one sample in a study of cytomegalovirus exposure and HLA in healthy donors. This PCR relied on a set of 60 Vbeta primers and 13 Jbeta primers. Sequencing used immunoSEQ multiplex PCR; TCRdb keeps in-frame clones, though not all of them. The sample holds more than 70,000 clones, 65% to 70% seen once. Sequences were obtained from PBMCs. Receptor source: a man in his forties in good health and CMV-seropositive.

This clone was recorded a few times. The chain couples TRBV7-2 to TRBJ1-5, with D perhaps TRBD1 (6 bases). This CDR3 comprises 13 residues. Trimming took off 6 bases at V and 7 bases at J, with 13 bases between the two ends. Per the germline V gene, CDR1 is SGHTA and CDR2 is FQGNSA. The DNA of the CDR3 is TGTGCCAGCAGTATAGAGGGGGAGCAGCCCCAGCATTTT. As protein: CASSIEGEQPQHF.

The chain combines TRBV2 with TRBJ1-1; D call uncertain. The germline V gene encodes CDR1 SNHLY and CDR2 FYNNEI. This CDR3 spans 14 amino acids. Trimming pared 3 bases from V and 1 base from J, leaving 9 bases between. CDR3 sequence reads: CASSDYTENTEAFF. The CDR3 DNA is TGTGCCAGCAGTGACTATACAGAGAACACTGAAGCTTTCTTT. The whole variable domain, remainder taken from reference TRBV2 and TRBJ1-1, is EPEVTQTPSHQVTQMGQEVILRCVPISNHLYFYWYRQILGQKVEFLVSFYNNEISEKSEIFDDQFSVERPDGSNFTLKIRSTKLEDSAMYFCASSDYTENTEAFFGQGTRLTVV.

This clone was detected only a few times. The chain has TRBV4-3 and TRBJ1-1; D is ambiguous. Trimming took off 0 bases at V and 6 bases at J, with 14 bases between the two ends. The CDR3 has 15 amino acids. Germline CDR1 and CDR2: LGHNA and YSLEER. The CDR3 here is CASSQEVRRVAEAFF. Here the CDR3 DNA reads TGCGCCAGCAGCCAAGAAGTCCGCCGGGTGGCTGAAGCTTTCTTT.

The chain links TRBV25-1 to TRBJ2-2; D remains unclear. Trimming removed 3 bases at V and 4 bases at J, with 12 bases between. CDR3 length: 15 residues. From germline, CDR1 is MGHDK and CDR2 SYGVNS. This chain's CDR3 is CASSDPTVSTGELFF. CDR3 in DNA: TGTGCCAGCAGTGACCCAACAGTGAGCACCGGGGAGCTGTTTTTT. The variable domain in full, completed from reference TRBV25-1 and TRBJ2-2, reads EADIYQTPRYLVIGTGKKITLECSQTMGHDKMYWYQQDPGMELHLIHYSYGVNSTEKGDLSSESTVSRIRTEHFPLTLESARPSHTSQYLCASSDPTVSTGELFFGEGSRLTVL.

V gene TRBV6-5 combines with J gene TRBJ1-1, with a possible D match to TRBD1 (5 bases). This CDR3 region has 15 residues. Per the germline V gene, CDR1 is MNHEY and CDR2 is SVGAGI. V lost 2 bases and J 5 bases, leaving 15 bases between the germline ends. The CDR3 loop is CASSYPARGGTEAFF. The CDR3 DNA reads TGTGCCAGCAGTTACCCCGCCCGGGGGGGAACTGAAGCTTTCTTT.

The genes are TRBV30 and TRBJ1-1; no clear D. V was shortened by 3 bases and J by 0 bases, with 8 bases between the two germline ends. Germline-derived CDR1 and CDR2 are GTSNPN and SVGIG (reference sequence). This CDR3 spans 13 amino acids. CDR3 amino acids: CAWSQDLNTEAFF. CDR3 coding DNA: TGTGCCTGGAGCCAGGATTTGAACACTGAAGCTTTCTTT.

The gene calls are TRBV28 and TRBJ2-1, with D perhaps TRBD2 (6 bases). Trimming left V 1 base short and J 4 bases short, with 14 bases between. Per the germline V gene, CDR1 is MDHEN and CDR2 is SYDVKM. This CDR3 region has 16 residues. In DNA form, the CDR3 reads TGTGCCAGCAGTTTATACGGGGCGGGACCTTACAATGAGCAGTTCTTC. The encoded protein is CASSLYGAGPYNEQFF.

This clone has more than one count but fewer than ten. The chain couples TRBV29-1 to TRBJ1-5; 8 bases agree with TRBD1. Losses at the gene ends were 6 bases for V and 5 bases for J; bases not matched to a gene: 6. The germline V gene encodes CDR1 SQVTM and CDR2 ANQGSEA. The CDR3 runs to 13 residues. The CDR3 sequence: CSVGQGGDQPQHF. As DNA, the CDR3 is TGCAGCGTCGGACAGGGAGGGGATCAGCCCCAGCATTTT.

The chain is built from TRBV7-6 and TRBJ2-7, with TRBD1 identical over 7 bases. The germline V gene has CDR1 SGHVS and CDR2 FNYEAQ. The CDR3 has 15 amino acids. The trim removed 5 bases at V and 6 bases at J, leaving 13 bases unmatched. CDR3 nucleotide sequence: TGTGCCAGCAGCCCCCGGGACAGCCGAACCTCCGAGCAGTACTTC. This translates into CASSPRDSRTSEQYF. Full variable domain (remainder filled in from reference TRBV7-6 and TRBJ2-7): GAGVSQSPRYKVTKRGQDVALRCDPISGHVSLYWYRQALGQGPEFLTYFNYEAQQDKSGLPNDRFSAERPEGSISTLTIQRTEQRDSAMYRCASSPRDSRTSEQYFGPGTRLTVT.

V gene TRBV4-1 combines with J gene TRBJ1-5; the D gene is possibly TRBD1 (5 bases). CDR3 length equals 15 residues. V dropped 0 bases and J dropped 7 bases, with 13 bases sitting between them. Germline V gene sequence: CDR1 MGHRA, CDR2 YSYEKL. The CDR3 DNA is TGCGCCAGCAGCCAAGAGGGAGGGGCGATACAGCCCCAGCATTTT. It is translated as CASSQEGGAIQPQHF.

This sequence joins TRBV29-1 and TRBJ1-3; perhaps TRBD1 as D (6 bases). Germline lookup yields CDR1 SQVTM and CDR2 ANQGSEA. This CDR3 contains 13 residues. V was pared by 6 bases and J by 0 bases, with 9 bases between. CDR3: CSVDSDSGNTIYF. The CDR3 DNA is TGCAGCGTGGACAGTGACTCTGGAAACACCATATATTTT.

This clone was detected once. CDR3 nucleotide sequence: TGTGCCAGCAGACAGGGGAATCAGCCCCAGCATTTT. This sequence encodes CASRQGNQPQHF. The chain carries TRBV27 and TRBJ1-5, with TRBD1 matching 7 bases. The trim removed 6 bases at V and 4 bases at J, leaving 0 bases unmatched. The CDR3 loop spans 12 amino acids. In germline, CDR1 is MNHEY, CDR2 SMNVEV (reference sequence).

This clone was counted once. The rearrangement links TRBV5-4 to TRBJ1-2; no clear D. Deletions cut 0 bases from V and 4 bases from J, with 10 bases between. Germline-derived CDR1 and CDR2 are SGHNT and YYREEE (reference sequence). The CDR3 contains 14 residues. CDR3: CASSLEVEGYGYTF. In DNA form, the CDR3 reads TGTGCCAGCAGCTTGGAGGTAGAGGGCTATGGCTACACCTTC.

The chain links TRBV2 to TRBJ1-2, with 9 bases lining up with TRBD1. Trimming at V came to 7 bases and at J to 3 bases, leaving 12 bases not matched to a gene. This CDR3 is built from 16 residues. The V gene's germline CDR1 is SNHLY and CDR2 FYNNEI. The CDR3 spells CASTPRRGQGHYGYTF. Here the CDR3 DNA reads TGTGCCAGCACCCCCCGGCGGGGACAGGGACACTATGGCTACACCTTC. Full variable domain (outside the CDR3, taken from reference TRBV2 and TRBJ1-2): EPEVTQTPSHQVTQMGQEVILRCVPISNHLYFYWYRQILGQKVEFLVSFYNNEISEKSEIFDDQFSVERPDGSNFTLKIRSTKLEDSAMYFCASTPRRGQGHYGYTFGSGTRLTVV.

This chain joins TRBV6-6 and TRBJ2-5; 8 bases are shared with TRBD2. The CDR3 is made up of 14 amino acids. V shed 6 bases, J shed 1 base, and the junction held 4 bases outside the gene matches. Germline CDR1 reads MNHNY; CDR2 reads SVGAGI (reference sequence). The CDR3 spells CASSFSGTQETQYF. The CDR3 DNA reads TGTGCCAGCAGCTTTAGCGGGACCCAAGAGACCCAGTACTTC.

This CDR3 reads CASTATGISYEQYF. In nucleotides, the CDR3 is TGTGCCAGCACCGCGACAGGAATCTCCTACGAGCAGTACTTC. The genes are TRBV28 and TRBJ2-7, with D possibly matching TRBD1 (6 bases). The CDR3 runs 14 residues. Germline CDR1 and CDR2: MDHEN and SYDVKM. V was cut by 7 bases and J by 0 bases, with 13 bases left in between.

This chain joins TRBV5-4 and TRBJ2-1, with TRBD2 matching over 10 bases. The V gene's germline CDR1 is SGHNT and CDR2 YYREEE (reference sequence). Trimming took 4 bases from V and 3 from J; bases not matched to a gene: 4. CDR3 length: 15 residues. CDR3 region: CASSLGLAVYNEQFF. The CDR3 DNA is TGTGCCAGCAGCCTCGGACTAGCGGTCTACAATGAGCAGTTCTTC.

This sequence joins TRBV27 and TRBJ2-3; 13 bases match TRBD2. Losses at the gene ends were 4 bases for V and 2 bases for J; bases not matched to a gene: 3. Germline CDR1 MNHEY, CDR2 SMNVEV (reference sequence). The CDR3 consists of 16 residues. DNA for the CDR3: TGTGCCAGCAGTTCGGGACTAGCGGGGCTCACAGATACGCAGTATTTT. Amino acid sequence: CASSSGLAGLTDTQYF.

V is TRBV5-1 and J is TRBJ2-7; D is possibly TRBD1 (5 bases). From germline, CDR1 is SGHRS and CDR2 YFSETQ. The CDR3 is 16 amino acids. The V gene lost 6 bases and the J gene lost 3 bases, with 22 bases spanning the gap. The CDR3 coding sequence is TGCGCCAGCACCCCCGCAGCTTCCCAGGGATTCTACGAGCAGTACTTC. Translated, it gives CASTPAASQGFYEQYF.

The chain recombines TRBV2 with TRBJ2-3; 13 bases match TRBD2. This CDR3 contains 20 residues. Germline CDR1 and CDR2: SNHLY and FYNNEI. V was clipped by 2 bases and J by 2 bases; unmatched bases: 13. The CDR3 coding sequence is TGTGCCAGCAGTGAACCCACCCGACTAGCGGGAGGTCGTGTCACAGATACGCAGTATTTT. It specifies CASSEPTRLAGGRVTDTQYF. The entire variable domain, with the rest obtained from reference TRBV2 and TRBJ2-3, is as follows: EPEVTQTPSHQVTQMGQEVILRCVPISNHLYFYWYRQILGQKVEFLVSFYNNEISEKSEIFDDQFSVERPDGSNFTLKIRSTKLEDSAMYFCASSEPTRLAGGRVTDTQYFGPGTRLTVL.

The V call is TRBV29-1, the J call TRBJ2-1; TRBD1 matches at 8 bases. Germline V gene data show CDR1 as SQVTM and CDR2 as ANQGSEA. CDR3 size: 14 residues. V gave up 7 bases and J gave up 5 bases; unmatched junction bases: 10. In DNA, the CDR3 is TGCAGCGCCACCGGACAGGGATACCACAATGAGCAGTTCTTC. Its translation is CSATGQGYHNEQFF.

The chain uses TRBV2 and TRBJ1-1; D not resolved. This CDR3 region has 15 residues. The germline gives CDR1 SNHLY, CDR2 FYNNEI. V was clipped by 4 bases and J by 1 base, with 13 bases between them. CDR3 DNA sequence: TGTGCCAGCAGTGTTTATAGGAGAGCGAACACTGAAGCTTTCTTT. This translates into CASSVYRRANTEAFF.

This rearrangement joins TRBV5-1 to TRBJ1-1, with D possibly being TRBD1 (6 bases). The V and J ends lost 4 bases and 1 base respectively, with 11 bases between them. In germline, CDR1 is SGHRS, CDR2 YFSETQ. This CDR3 comprises 14 residues. The CDR3 DNA is TGCGCCAGCAGCCCAGGGGTCCCGAACACTGAAGCTTTCTTT. Translated, it gives CASSPGVPNTEAFF.

The rearrangement joins TRBV5-1 to TRBJ1-1, with D maybe TRBD1 (5 bases). Between the trimmed V and J ends, which lost 0 bases and 3 bases, there was a span of 9 bases. The V gene's germline CDR1 is SGHRS and CDR2 YFSETQ. This CDR3 contains 14 residues. CDR3 residues: CASSLGRVDTEAFF. The CDR3, as DNA: TGCGCCAGCAGCTTGGGCAGGGTCGACACTGAAGCTTTCTTT.